The sequence of this T cell receptor beta chain was determined in a study of blood T cell repertoires in COVID-19. Study overall: Whether acute or convalescent, the COVID-19 samples came from the United States, Italy and Spain. Nucleic acid was either cDNA or gDNA, and it came from T cells, B-cell-depleted T cells, or PBMCs.

In the source study's methods: Amplification of reference gene primers was used by the study to estimate nucleated cell counts. The repertoire was sequenced with immunoSEQ multiplex PCR; TCRdb's copy has only in-frame clones and lacks some. For V, J and clone size, that table is used; D and trimming come from the DNA. The sample shows 85,000 to 100,000 clones, over 60% of them seen only once. The TCR was taken from a middle-aged man who had recovered from COVID-19. Sequenced input: peripheral blood.

CDR3 amino acids: CASSADEVRGSPLHF. The CDR3 nucleotides are TGCGCCAGCAGTGCAGACGAGGTTCGCGGTTCACCCCTCCACTTT. The chain uses TRBV10-1 and TRBJ1-6; D is unclear. This CDR3 has 15 amino acids. Germline values: CDR1 WNHNN, CDR2 SYGVQD (reference sequence). The ends were cut back, 4 bases at V and 9 bases at J, with 16 bases in the middle.